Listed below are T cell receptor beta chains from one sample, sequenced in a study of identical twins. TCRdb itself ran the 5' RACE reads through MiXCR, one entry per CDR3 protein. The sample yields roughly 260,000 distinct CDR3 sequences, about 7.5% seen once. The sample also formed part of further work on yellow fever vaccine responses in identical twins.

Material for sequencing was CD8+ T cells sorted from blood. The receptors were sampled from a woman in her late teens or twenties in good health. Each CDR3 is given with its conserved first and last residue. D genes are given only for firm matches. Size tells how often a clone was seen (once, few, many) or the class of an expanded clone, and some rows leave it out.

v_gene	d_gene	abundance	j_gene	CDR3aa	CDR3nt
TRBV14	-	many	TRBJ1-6	CASSPGGNSPLHF	TGTGCCAGCAGCCCCGGGGGTAATTCACCCCTCCACTTT
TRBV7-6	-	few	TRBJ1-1	CASSSDIGFTEAFF	TGTGCCAGCAGCTCCGACATAGGGTTTACTGAAGCTTTCTTT
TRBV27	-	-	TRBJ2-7	CASSLIYRGLGNEQYF	TGTGCCAGCAGTTTAATTTACCGGGGACTGGGGAACGAGCAGTACTTC
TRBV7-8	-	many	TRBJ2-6	CASSLEGTYSGANVLTF	TGTGCCAGCAGCTTAGAAGGGACATACTCTGGGGCCAACGTCCTGACTTTC
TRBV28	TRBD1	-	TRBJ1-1	CASSQQTGSYSEAFF	TGTGCCAGCAGTCAACAGACAGGGAGTTATAGTGAAGCTTTCTTT
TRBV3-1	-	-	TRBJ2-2	CASSQLPETENTGELFF	TGTGCCAGCAGCCAACTCCCCGAGACAGAGAACACCGGGGAGCTGTTTTTT
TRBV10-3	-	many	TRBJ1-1	CAISRDNITRVNTEAFF	TGTGCCATCAGCAGGGACAATATCACGAGGGTGAACACTGAAGCTTTCTTT
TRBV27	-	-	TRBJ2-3	CASSLMGVVSDTQYF	TGTGCCAGCAGTTTGATGGGGGTGGTTTCAGATACGCAGTATTTT
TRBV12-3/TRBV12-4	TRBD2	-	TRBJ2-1	CASSLSGTSGRAYEQFF	TGTGCCAGCAGTCTGTCCGGGACTAGCGGGAGGGCCTATGAGCAGTTCTTC
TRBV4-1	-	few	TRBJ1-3	CASSQDYRERATIYF	TGCGCCAGCAGCCAAGATTACCGGGAGAGGGCCACCATATATTTT
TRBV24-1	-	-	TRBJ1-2	CATSDAGANYGYTF	TGTGCCACCAGTGATGCAGGGGCTAACTATGGCTACACCTTC
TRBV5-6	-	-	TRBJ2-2	CASSLEFPSKDGELFF	TGTGCCAGCAGCTTGGAATTTCCTAGCAAGGACGGGGAGCTGTTTTTT
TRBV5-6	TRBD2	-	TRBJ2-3	CASSPNSGRARDTQYF	TGTGCCAGCAGCCCGAACAGCGGGAGGGCCAGAGATACGCAGTATTTT